This T cell receptor (beta chain) is from a study of cytomegalovirus exposure and HLA in healthy donors. This clone was counted a single time. Its antigen remains unidentified. Points from the study as a whole: In a later analysis, compared with equally common non-associated chains, HLA-associated beta chains were more expanded.

It was with 60 Vbeta and 13 Jbeta primers that the PCR ran. Profiled with immunoSEQ multiplex PCR; TCRdb holds only in-frame clones, not every one. This table has some 120,000 clones, roughly four fifths appearing once. V lost 5 bases to trimming and J lost 7 bases, with 12 bases between them. The CDR3 is 13 amino acids. CDR1 and CDR2 (germline): ENHRY, SYGVKD. The V call is TRBV10-3, the J call TRBJ2-1; D may be TRBD2 (5 bases). The origin of this receptor is a middle-aged woman in good health and CMV-seropositive. The sequenced sample was PBMCs. The CDR3 region is CAISPKGENEQFF. The CDR3 DNA is TGTGCCATCAGTCCCAAGGGAGAAAATGAGCAGTTCTTC.